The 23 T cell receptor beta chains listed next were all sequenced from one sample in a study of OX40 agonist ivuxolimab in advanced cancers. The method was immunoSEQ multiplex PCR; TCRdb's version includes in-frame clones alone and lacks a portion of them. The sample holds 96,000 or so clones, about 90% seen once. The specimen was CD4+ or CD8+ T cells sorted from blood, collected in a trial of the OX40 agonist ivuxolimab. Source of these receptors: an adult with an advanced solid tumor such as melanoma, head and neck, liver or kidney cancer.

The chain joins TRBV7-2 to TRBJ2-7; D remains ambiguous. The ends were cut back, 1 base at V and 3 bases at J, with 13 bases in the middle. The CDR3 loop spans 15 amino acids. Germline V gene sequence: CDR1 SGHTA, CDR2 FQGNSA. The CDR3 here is CASSLEANPLYEQYF. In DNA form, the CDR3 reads TGTGCCAGCAGCTTAGAGGCTAACCCCCTCTACGAGCAGTACTTC.

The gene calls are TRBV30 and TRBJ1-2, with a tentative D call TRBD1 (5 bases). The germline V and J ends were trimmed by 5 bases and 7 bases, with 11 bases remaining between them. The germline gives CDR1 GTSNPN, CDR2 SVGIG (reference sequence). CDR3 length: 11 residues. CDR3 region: CAWGAPSGYTF. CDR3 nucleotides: TGTGCCTGGGGGGCCCCCAGTGGCTACACCTTC.

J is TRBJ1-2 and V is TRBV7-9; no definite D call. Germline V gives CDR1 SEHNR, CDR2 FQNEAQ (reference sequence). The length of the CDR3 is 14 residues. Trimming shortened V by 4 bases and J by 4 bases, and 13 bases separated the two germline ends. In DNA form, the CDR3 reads TGTGCCAGCAGCTCCGTCCAAGCAATCTATGGCTACACCTTC. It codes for CASSSVQAIYGYTF. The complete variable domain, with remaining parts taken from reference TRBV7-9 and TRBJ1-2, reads DTGVSQNPRHKITKRGQNVTFRCDPISEHNRLYWYRQTLGQGPEFLTYFQNEAQLEKSRLLSDRFSAERPKGSFSTLEIQRTEQGDSAMYLCASSSVQAIYGYTFGSGTRLTVV.

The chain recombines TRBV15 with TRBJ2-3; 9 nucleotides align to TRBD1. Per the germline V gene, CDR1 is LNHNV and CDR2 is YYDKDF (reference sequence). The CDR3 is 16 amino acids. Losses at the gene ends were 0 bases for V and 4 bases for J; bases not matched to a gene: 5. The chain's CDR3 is CATSRDVWTGADTQYF. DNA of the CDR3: TGTGCCACCAGCAGAGATGTTTGGACAGGGGCAGATACGCAGTATTTT.

The CDR3 nucleotides read TGTGCCAGTAGTCTGTCCCGGGACAGATCTGGGGCCAACGTCCTGACTTTC. Translating it yields CASSLSRDRSGANVLTF. The chain is built from TRBV19 and TRBJ2-6, with 7 bases fitting TRBD1. Germline V lookup: CDR1 LNHDA, CDR2 SQIVND (reference sequence). Trimming at V came to 5 bases and at J to 1 base, leaving 8 bases not matched to a gene. This CDR3 is built from 17 residues.

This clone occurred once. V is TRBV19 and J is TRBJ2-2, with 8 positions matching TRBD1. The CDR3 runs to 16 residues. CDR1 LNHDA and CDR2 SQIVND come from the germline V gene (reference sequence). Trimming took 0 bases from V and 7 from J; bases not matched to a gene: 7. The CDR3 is CASSIEARTGIGELFF. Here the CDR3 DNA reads TGTGCCAGTAGTATAGAGGCCCGGACAGGGATCGGGGAGCTGTTTTTT.

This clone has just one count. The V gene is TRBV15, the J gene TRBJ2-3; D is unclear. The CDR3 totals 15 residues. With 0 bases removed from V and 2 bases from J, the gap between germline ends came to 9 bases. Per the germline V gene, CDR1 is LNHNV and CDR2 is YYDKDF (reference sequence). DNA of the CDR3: TGTGCCACCAGCAGAGATGCCCGATTCACAGATACGCAGTATTTT. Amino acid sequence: CATSRDARFTDTQYF.

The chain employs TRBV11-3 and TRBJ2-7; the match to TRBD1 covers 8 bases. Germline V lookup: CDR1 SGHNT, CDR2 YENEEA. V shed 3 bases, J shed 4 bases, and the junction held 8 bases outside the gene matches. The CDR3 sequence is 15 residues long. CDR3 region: CASSLEDRADYEQYF. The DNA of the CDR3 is TGTGCCAGCAGCTTGGAGGACAGGGCCGATTACGAGCAGTACTTC.

This CDR3 is CASDPLGQGNQPQHF. The CDR3 DNA is TGTGCCAGCGACCCGCTGGGACAGGGTAATCAGCCCCAGCATTTT. This chain uses TRBV6-1 with TRBJ1-5; 9 bases are shared with TRBD1. The CDR3 spans 15 residues. Germline-derived CDR1 and CDR2 are MNHNS and SASEGT. Unmatched junction bases numbered 9, after V lost 8 bases and J lost 4 bases.

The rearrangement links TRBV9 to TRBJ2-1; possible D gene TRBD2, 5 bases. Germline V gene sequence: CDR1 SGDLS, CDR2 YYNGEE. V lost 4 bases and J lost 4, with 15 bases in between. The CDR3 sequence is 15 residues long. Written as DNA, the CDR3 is TGTGCCAGCAGCTCCGAGGGTCTTCGGTACAATGAGCAGTTCTTC. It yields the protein CASSSEGLRYNEQFF.

This CDR3 reads CASSEQGVRNTIYF. CDR3 DNA: TGTGCCAGCAGCGAACAGGGGGTTAGAAACACCATATATTTT. This rearrangement joins TRBV7-9 to TRBJ1-3; 8 bases agree with TRBD1. Germline V CDR1 and CDR2: SEHNR, FQNEAQ (reference sequence). The CDR3 loop spans 14 amino acids. The trim removed 5 bases at V and 5 bases at J, leaving 5 bases unmatched.

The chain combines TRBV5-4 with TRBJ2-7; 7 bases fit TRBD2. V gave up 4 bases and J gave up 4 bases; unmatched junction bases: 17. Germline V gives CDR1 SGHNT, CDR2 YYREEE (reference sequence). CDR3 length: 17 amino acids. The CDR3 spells CASSPRRFPAGPYEQYF. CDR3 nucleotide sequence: TGTGCCAGCAGCCCGAGGAGGTTTCCAGCGGGGCCGTACGAGCAGTACTTC.

The CDR3 nucleotides are TGTGCCAGCAGTTTTTATAGCAATCAGCCCCAGCATTTT. This gives the protein CASSFYSNQPQHF. The chain couples TRBV28 to TRBJ1-5; the D is unclear. CDR1 MDHEN and CDR2 SYDVKM come from the germline V gene. This CDR3 is 13 amino acids long. V dropped 3 bases and J dropped 0 bases, with 3 bases sitting between them.

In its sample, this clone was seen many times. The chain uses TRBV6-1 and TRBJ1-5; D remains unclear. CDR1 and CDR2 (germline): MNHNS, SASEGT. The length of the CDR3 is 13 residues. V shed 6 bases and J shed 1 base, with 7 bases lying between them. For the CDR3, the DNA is TGTGCCAGCAGCCCTAGGAGCAATCAGCCCCAGCATTTT. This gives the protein CASSPRSNQPQHF.

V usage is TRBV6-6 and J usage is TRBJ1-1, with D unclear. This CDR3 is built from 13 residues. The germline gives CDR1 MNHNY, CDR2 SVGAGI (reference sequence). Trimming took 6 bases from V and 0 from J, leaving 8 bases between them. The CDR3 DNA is TGTGCCAGCAGCAGGACCCTGAACACTGAAGCTTTCTTT. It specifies CASSRTLNTEAFF.

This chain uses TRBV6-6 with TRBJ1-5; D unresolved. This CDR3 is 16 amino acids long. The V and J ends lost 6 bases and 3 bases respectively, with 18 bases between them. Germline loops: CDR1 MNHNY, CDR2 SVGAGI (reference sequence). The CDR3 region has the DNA TGTGCCAGCAGCACGGGCTCACAGAGGGCCAATCAGCCCCAGCATTTT. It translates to CASSTGSQRANQPQHF.

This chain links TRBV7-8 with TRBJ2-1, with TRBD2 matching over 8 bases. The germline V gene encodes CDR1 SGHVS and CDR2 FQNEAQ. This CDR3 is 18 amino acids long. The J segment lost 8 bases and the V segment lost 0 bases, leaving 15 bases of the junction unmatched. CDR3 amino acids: CASSLAGRRSGKAHEQFF. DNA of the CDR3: TGTGCCAGCAGCTTAGCGGGGAGGCGTAGCGGGAAGGCTCATGAGCAGTTCTTC.

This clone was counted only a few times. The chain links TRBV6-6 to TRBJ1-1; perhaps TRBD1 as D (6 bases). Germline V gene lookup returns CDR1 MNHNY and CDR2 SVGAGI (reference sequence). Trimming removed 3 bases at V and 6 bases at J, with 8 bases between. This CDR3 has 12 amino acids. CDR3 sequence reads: CASSYRGAEAFF. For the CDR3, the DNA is TGTGCCAGCAGTTATAGGGGGGCTGAAGCTTTCTTT.

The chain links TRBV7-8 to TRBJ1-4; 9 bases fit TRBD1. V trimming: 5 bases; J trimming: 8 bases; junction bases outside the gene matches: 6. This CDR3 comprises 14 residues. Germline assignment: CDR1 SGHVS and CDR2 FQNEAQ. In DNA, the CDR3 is TGTGCCAGCAGCCCTGGGACAGGGAGGGAAAAACTGTTTTTT. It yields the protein CASSPGTGREKLFF.

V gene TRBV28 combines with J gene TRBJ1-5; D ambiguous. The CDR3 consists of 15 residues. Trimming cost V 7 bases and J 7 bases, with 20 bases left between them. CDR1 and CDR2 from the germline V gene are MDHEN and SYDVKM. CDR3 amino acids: CASKRAGRVDQPQHF. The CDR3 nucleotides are TGTGCCAGCAAAAGGGCCGGACGGGTTGACCAGCCCCAGCATTTT.

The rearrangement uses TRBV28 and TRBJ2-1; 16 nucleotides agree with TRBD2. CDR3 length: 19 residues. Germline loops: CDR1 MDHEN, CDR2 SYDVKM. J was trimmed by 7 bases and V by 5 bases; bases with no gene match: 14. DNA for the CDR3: TGTGCCAGCAGTCCTGGGGGACTAGCGGGAGGGATATTTGGGAATGAGCAGTTCTTC. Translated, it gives CASSPGGLAGGIFGNEQFF.

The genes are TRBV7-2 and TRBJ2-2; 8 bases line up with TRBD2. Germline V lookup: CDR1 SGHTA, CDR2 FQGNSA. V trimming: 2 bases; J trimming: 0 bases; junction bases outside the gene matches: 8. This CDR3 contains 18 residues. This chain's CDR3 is CASSLFLAGLANTGELFF. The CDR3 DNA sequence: TGTGCCAGCAGCTTATTTCTAGCGGGTCTCGCGAACACCGGGGAGCTGTTTTTT.

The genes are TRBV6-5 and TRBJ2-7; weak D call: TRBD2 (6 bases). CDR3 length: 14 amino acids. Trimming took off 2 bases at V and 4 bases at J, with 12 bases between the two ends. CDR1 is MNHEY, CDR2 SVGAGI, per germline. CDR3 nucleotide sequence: TGTGCCAGCAGTTACGGGGCAGGGAGGTACGAGCAGTACTTC. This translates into CASSYGAGRYEQYF.